Here is one TCR beta chain with its context. This clonotype was seen more than once but under ten times. Which antigen it targets is not known. No per-base quality is available; no much larger clone lies one base away. To demonstrate the VDJtools post-analysis software, the study profiled TCR beta repertoires from the peripheral blood of 13 young patients with multiple sclerosis. The multiple sclerosis patients were children and adolescents between roughly 6 and 16 years of age. These data come from a study of post-analysis software for immune sequencing data (dated by TCRdb to the mid-2010s). Looking at the study overall: Recorded disease courses included relapsing-remitting, secondary progressive and progressive-relapsing multiple sclerosis, with some patients lacking subtype annotation. The patient repertoires were set against about 10 previously published healthy control repertoires from donors whose ages ranged from roughly 6 to 26 years. A subset of samples was prepared in parallel using single-end sample barcoding, then pooled and co-amplified after Illumina adapter ligation.

CDR3 length: 10 amino acids, cysteine to phenylalanine. Just the 30-base CDR3 DNA is kept, in frame starting at base 1. The junction shows trimming of 6 bases on V and 11 bases on J, plus 13 bases between the germline ends. CDR1 and CDR2 are drawn from the germline V gene: SQVTM, ANQGSEA. Library preparation employed PCR. The instrument given in TCRdb is Illumina HiSeq 2500. Unique molecular identifiers were incorporated into TCR beta cDNA libraries to reduce PCR and sequencing biases. Roughly 0.5 million cDNA molecules were obtained per 1 to 10 million input T cells, so each molecule approximated one T cell. Patient libraries were prepared and sequenced with the same protocol used for the earlier healthy control dataset. Samples belonging to the same batch were prepared together, multiplexed and sequenced on a shared HiSeq lane. In the original analysis: MIGEC handled the raw barcoded reads, throwing out single-read molecular identifier groups before consensus assembly and CDR3 extraction. VDJtools was used for post-analysis of the clonotype tables, and diversity was normalized by down-sampling every dataset to the size of the smallest sample. In repertoire overlap clustering, CDR3 amino acid sequences, but not nucleotide sequences, were matched to correct batch-related cross-sample contamination. TCRdb trimmed public reads at Q25 via fastp, called clones via MiXCR and kept in-frame beta chains. Every entry covers one CDR3 protein and lists the most common genes and DNA from its rows. The authors' filters were not applied to this entry. The sample data list around 770,000 distinct CDR3 sequences, and roughly 46% of these were observed just once. Roughly 4.5% of the sample comes from the top ten.

General conclusions and limits of the study: Roughly 5 TRBV segments, including TRBV5-6, TRBV5-1 and TRBV20-1, were significantly more frequent in patients than controls. When samples were clustered directly using the F measure, samples prepared in the same batch co-clustered strongly, which prompted a batch-effect correction. The control group was slightly older than the multiple sclerosis patient group. Normalized Chao1 diversity was significantly lower in multiple sclerosis patients than controls, suggesting substantial peripheral T-cell clonal expansion.

The sequencing sample was made of blood. This sequence uses TRBV29-1 and TRBJ2-5; confidence is insufficient to name the D gene. The receptor comes from a girl between 5 and 17 years old with multiple sclerosis. For the CDR3, the sequence is CSVGTLEQYF. The sequenced DNA: TGCAGCGTCGGCACCTTGGAGCAGTACTTC.